What follows is one T cell receptor (beta chain) and its context. The data originate from a study of blood T cell repertoires in COVID-19. Study-wide background: Sample material is recorded as cDNA or gDNA derived from T cells, B-cell-depleted T cells, or PBMCs.

As handled by the study authors: Amplification with reference gene primers provided the estimates of nucleated cell counts. Data came from immunoSEQ multiplex PCR; TCRdb stores just in-frame clones and leaves some out. Clonal size and the V and J genes are those of that table, whereas D and trimming came from the DNA. The sample records over 55,000 clones, around four fifths being singletons. This CDR3 contains 17 residues. CDR1 is MNHEY, CDR2 SVGEGT, per germline. V was pared by 6 bases and J by 5 bases, with 15 bases of the junction left unmatched. This clonotype was sampled from a human donor in a cohort sampled during active COVID-19. Sample: peripheral blood. V usage is TRBV6-2 or TRBV6-3 and J usage is TRBJ2-1, with TRBD2 matching 8 bases. The CDR3 reads CASSSGGFGALNNEQFF. The CDR3 DNA reads as TGTGCCAGCAGCAGCGGGGGATTCGGGGCCCTAAACAATGAGCAGTTCTTC.